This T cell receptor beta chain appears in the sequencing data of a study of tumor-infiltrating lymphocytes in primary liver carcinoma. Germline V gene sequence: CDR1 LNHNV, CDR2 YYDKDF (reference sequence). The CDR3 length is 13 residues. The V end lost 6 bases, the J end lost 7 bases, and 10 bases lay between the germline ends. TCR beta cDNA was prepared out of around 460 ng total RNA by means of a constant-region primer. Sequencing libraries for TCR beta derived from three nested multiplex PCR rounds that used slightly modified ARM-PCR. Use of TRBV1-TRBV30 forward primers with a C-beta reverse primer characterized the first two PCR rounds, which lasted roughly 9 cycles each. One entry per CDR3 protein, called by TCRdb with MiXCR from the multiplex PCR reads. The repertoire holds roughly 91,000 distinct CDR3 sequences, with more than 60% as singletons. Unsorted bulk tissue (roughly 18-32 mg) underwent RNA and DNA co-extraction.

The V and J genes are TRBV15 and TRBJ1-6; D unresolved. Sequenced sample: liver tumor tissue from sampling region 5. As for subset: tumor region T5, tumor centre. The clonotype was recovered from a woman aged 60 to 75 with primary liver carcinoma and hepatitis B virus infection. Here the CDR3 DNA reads TGTGCCACCAGGGACGGATACAATTCACCCCTCCACTTT. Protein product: CATRDGYNSPLHF.